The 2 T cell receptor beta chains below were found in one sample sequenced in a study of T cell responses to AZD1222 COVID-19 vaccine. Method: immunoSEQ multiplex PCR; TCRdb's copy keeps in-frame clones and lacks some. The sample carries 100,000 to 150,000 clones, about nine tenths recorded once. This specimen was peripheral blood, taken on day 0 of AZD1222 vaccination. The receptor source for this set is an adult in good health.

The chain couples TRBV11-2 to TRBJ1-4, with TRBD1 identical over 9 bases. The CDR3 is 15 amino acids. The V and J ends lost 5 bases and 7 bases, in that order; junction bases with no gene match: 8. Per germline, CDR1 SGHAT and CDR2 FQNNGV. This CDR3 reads CASSPDRGVGEKLFF. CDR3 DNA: TGTGCCAGCAGCCCCGACAGGGGGGTAGGTGAAAAACTGTTTTTT.

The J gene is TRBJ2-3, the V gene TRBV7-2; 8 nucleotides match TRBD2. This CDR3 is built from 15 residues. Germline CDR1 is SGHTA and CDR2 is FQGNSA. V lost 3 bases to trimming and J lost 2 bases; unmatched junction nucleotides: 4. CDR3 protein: CASSFQRGFTDTQYF. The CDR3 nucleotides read TGTGCCAGCAGCTTTCAGCGGGGGTTCACAGATACGCAGTATTTT.